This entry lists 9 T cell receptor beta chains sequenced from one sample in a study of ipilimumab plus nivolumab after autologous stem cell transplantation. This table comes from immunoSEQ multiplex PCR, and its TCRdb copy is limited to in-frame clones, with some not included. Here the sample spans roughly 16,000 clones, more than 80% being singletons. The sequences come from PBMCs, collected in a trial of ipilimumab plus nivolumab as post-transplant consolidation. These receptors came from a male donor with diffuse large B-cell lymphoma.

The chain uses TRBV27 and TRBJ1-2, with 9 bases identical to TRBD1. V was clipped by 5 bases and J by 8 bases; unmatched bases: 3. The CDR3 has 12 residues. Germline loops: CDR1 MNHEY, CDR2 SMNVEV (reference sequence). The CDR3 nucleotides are TGTGCCAGCAGTAGGGACAGGGCGGGCTACACCTTC. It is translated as CASSRDRAGYTF.

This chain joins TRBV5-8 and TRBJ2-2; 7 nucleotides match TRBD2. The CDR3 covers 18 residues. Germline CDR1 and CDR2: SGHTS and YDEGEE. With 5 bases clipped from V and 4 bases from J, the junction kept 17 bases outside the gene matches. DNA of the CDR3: TGTGCCAGCAGACTACTGGGATCGAGGGAGGGCCTCACCGGGGAGCTGTTTTTT. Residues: CASRLLGSREGLTGELFF.

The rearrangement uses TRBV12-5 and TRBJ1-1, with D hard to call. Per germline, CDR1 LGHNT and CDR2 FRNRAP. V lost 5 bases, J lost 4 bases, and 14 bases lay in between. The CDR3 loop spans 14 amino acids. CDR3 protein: CASGPKGFPTEAFF. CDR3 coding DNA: TGTGCTAGTGGTCCCAAGGGTTTTCCCACTGAAGCTTTCTTT.

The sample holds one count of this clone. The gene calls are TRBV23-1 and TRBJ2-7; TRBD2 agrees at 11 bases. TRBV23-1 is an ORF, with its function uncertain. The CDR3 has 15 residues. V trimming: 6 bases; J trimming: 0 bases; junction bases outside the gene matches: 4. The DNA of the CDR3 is TGCGCCAGCAGGGGGACTAGCGGAAGCTCCTACGAGCAGTACTTC. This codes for CASRGTSGSSYEQYF.

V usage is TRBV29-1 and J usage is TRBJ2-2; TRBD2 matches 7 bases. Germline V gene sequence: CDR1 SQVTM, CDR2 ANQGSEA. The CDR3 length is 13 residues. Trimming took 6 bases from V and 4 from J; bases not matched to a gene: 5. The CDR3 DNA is TGCAGCGTAAGCGGGGTCCGCACCGGGGAGCTGTTTTTT. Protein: CSVSGVRTGELFF.

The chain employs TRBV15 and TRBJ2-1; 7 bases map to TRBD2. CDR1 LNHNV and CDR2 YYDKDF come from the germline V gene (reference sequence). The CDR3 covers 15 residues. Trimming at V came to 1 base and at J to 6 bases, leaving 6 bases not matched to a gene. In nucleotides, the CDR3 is TGTGCCACCAGCAGAGGAGGCAGGGAGGGCAATGAGCAGTTCTTC. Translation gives CATSRGGREGNEQFF.

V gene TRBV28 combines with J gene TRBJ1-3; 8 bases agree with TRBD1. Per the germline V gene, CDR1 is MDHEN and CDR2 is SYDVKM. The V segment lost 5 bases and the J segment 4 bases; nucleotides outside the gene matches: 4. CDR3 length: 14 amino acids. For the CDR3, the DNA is TGTGCCAGCAGTACAGGGGGGACGGGAAACACCATATATTTT. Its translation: CASSTGGTGNTIYF.

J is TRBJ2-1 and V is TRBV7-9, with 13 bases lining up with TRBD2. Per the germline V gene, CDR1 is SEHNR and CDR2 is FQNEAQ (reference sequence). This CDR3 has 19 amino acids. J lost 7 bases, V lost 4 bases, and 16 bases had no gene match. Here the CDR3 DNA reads TGTGCCAGCAGCTCGTGGAGCGGTGTACTAGCGGGGGGGTGGAATGAGCAGTTCTTC. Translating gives CASSSWSGVLAGGWNEQFF.

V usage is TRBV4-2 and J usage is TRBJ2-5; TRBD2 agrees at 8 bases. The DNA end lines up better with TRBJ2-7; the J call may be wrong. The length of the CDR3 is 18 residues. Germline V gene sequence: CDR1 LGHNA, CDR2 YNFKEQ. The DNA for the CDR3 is TGTGCCAGCAGCCAAGGCCCGCCGGGGGGGACTAGTACCTACGAGCAGTACTTC. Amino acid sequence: CASSQGPPGGTSTYEQYF.